This passage covers 29 T cell receptor beta chains from one sample sequenced in a study of blood T cell repertoires in COVID-19. Sequencing used immunoSEQ multiplex PCR; TCRdb keeps in-frame clones, though not all of them. The sample records fewer than 350,000 clones, about 86% being singletons. Sequencing was performed on PBMCs or T cells enriched from blood (not recorded which). The receptors come from a middle-aged woman with acute COVID-19.

The rearrangement joins TRBV25-1 to TRBJ1-4; the match to TRBD1 covers 9 bases. From germline, CDR1 is MGHDK and CDR2 SYGVNS. The CDR3 is made up of 13 amino acids. The J segment lost 4 bases and the V segment lost 6 bases, leaving 0 bases of the junction unmatched. The CDR3 DNA reads TGTGCCAGCAGGGACAGGGGTAATGAAAAACTGTTTTTT. It specifies CASRDRGNEKLFF.

V and J are TRBV6-6 and TRBJ2-1, with 11 positions matching TRBD2. The germline gives CDR1 MNHNY, CDR2 SVGAGI (reference sequence). CDR3 length equals 15 residues. Trimming removed 6 bases from V and 8 bases from J; junction bases left unmatched: 9. CDR3 region: CASRNSGGAGYEQFF. The CDR3 nucleotides are TGTGCCAGCAGAAATAGCGGGGGGGCTGGGTATGAGCAGTTCTTC.

The chain is built from TRBV5-4 and TRBJ1-3, with a tentative D call TRBD1 (5 bases). V was clipped by 4 bases and J by 0 bases, with 14 bases between them. There are 16 residues in the CDR3. Germline values: CDR1 SGHNT, CDR2 YYREEE (reference sequence). CDR3 sequence (DNA): TGTGCCAGCAGCGTGGACACGACAATCTCTGGAAACACCATATATTTT. The encoded protein is CASSVDTTISGNTIYF.

The DNA for the CDR3 is TGTGCCAGCAGCCCCGGGGTGAAGCCTCAAGAGACCCAGTACTTC. Translation gives CASSPGVKPQETQYF. The chain has TRBV7-9 and TRBJ2-5, with TRBD2 as a possible D gene (5 bases). Trimming shortened V by 5 bases and J by 2 bases, and 15 bases separated the two germline ends. Per germline, CDR1 SEHNR and CDR2 FQNEAQ (reference sequence). The CDR3 is 15 residues long.

The rearrangement joins TRBV29-1 to TRBJ2-7, with TRBD2 as a possible D gene (7 bases). Germline lookup yields CDR1 SQVTM and CDR2 ANQGSEA. V was trimmed by 8 bases and J by 0 bases, leaving 26 bases between them. The CDR3 is 17 amino acids. CDR3 in amino acids: CSLEGRGPRDISYEQYF. The CDR3, as DNA: TGCAGCCTCGAGGGGCGGGGGCCTAGGGACATCTCCTACGAGCAGTACTTC.

The J gene is TRBJ2-5, the V gene TRBV7-9; 10 bases agree with TRBD1. The CDR3 covers 15 residues. The V segment lost 5 bases and the J segment 4 bases; nucleotides outside the gene matches: 7. The germline CDR1 and CDR2 sequences are SEHNR and FQNEAQ (reference sequence). CDR3 region: CASSRHGQGGETQYF. The CDR3 DNA reads TGTGCCAGCAGCCGGCATGGACAGGGGGGAGAGACCCAGTACTTC. The variable domain in full, completed from reference TRBV7-9 and TRBJ2-5, reads DTGVSQNPRHKITKRGQNVTFRCDPISEHNRLYWYRQTLGQGPEFLTYFQNEAQLEKSRLLSDRFSAERPKGSFSTLEIQRTEQGDSAMYLCASSRHGQGGETQYFGPGTRLLVL.

This chain uses TRBV12-3 or TRBV12-4 with TRBJ2-5, with D uncertain. Between the trimmed V and J ends, which lost 6 bases and 6 bases, there was a span of 8 bases. This CDR3 spans 11 amino acids. The DNA of the CDR3 is TGTGCCAGCAGCCCGGAGCAGACCCAGTACTTC. Its translation: CASSPEQTQYF.

The genes are TRBV10-1 and TRBJ2-1; D gene uncertain. The CDR3 loop spans 13 amino acids. CDR1 and CDR2 (germline): WNHNN, SYGVQD (reference sequence). Trimming cost V 11 bases and J 3 bases, with 14 bases left between them. Here the CDR3 DNA reads TGCGCCCGTCCGATCCGGGTCTACAATGAGCAGTTCTTC. This translates into CARPIRVYNEQFF.

This rearrangement joins TRBV6-2 or TRBV6-3 to TRBJ1-2, with 7 bases that match TRBD1. The germline V gene encodes CDR1 MNHEY and CDR2 SVGEGT. V dropped 5 bases and J dropped 8; count of bases not matched to a gene: 8. The length of the CDR3 is 13 residues. The CDR3 bases are TGTGCCAGCAGTGCGGGACAGCCCCCCGGCTACACCTTC. Translating it yields CASSAGQPPGYTF.

This chain connects TRBV27 to TRBJ1-5, with D unresolved. The CDR3 is 14 residues long. The V end lost 3 bases, the J end lost 0 bases, and 6 bases lay between the germline ends. Germline CDR1 MNHEY, CDR2 SMNVEV (reference sequence). CDR3 coding DNA: TGTGCCAGCAGTTTGACATATAGCAATCAGCCCCAGCATTTT. Its protein product is CASSLTYSNQPQHF.

V usage is TRBV7-6 and J usage is TRBJ2-3; a weak D match, TRBD2 (5 bases). Trimming left V 5 bases short and J 3 bases short, with 27 bases between. The germline V gene encodes CDR1 SGHVS and CDR2 FNYEAQ. The CDR3 is 19 residues long. The CDR3 loop reads CASSPLGRTLPSGTDTQYF. DNA of the CDR3: TGTGCCAGCAGCCCCCTGGGAAGGACCCTACCATCGGGGACAGATACGCAGTATTTT.

CDR3 bases: TGTGCCAGCAGCTTGGGTGCAGGGTCTCAAGAGACCCAGTACTTC. It yields the protein CASSLGAGSQETQYF. This chain links TRBV5-4 with TRBJ2-5; a weak D match, TRBD1 (5 bases). The CDR3 contains 15 residues. With 0 bases removed from V and 2 bases from J, the gap between germline ends came to 11 bases. Germline V lookup: CDR1 SGHNT, CDR2 YYREEE (reference sequence).

The rearrangement joins TRBV3-1 (or the pseudogene TRBV3-2) to TRBJ1-5, with TRBD1 as a possible D gene (5 bases). The CDR3 extends over 14 amino acids. The ends were cut back, 3 bases at V and 4 bases at J, with 10 bases in the middle. Germline CDR1 is LGHDT and CDR2 is YNNKEL (reference sequence). This CDR3 is CASSQGGSNQPQHF. CDR3 nucleotide sequence: TGTGCCAGCAGCCAGGGGGGGAGTAATCAGCCCCAGCATTTT.

J is TRBJ2-5 and V is TRBV10-3; possible D gene TRBD1, 6 bases. The ends were cut back, 4 bases at V and 2 bases at J, with 11 bases in the middle. CDR3 length: 14 amino acids. Germline loops: CDR1 ENHRY, CDR2 SYGVKD. The CDR3 region is CAISGRDTQETQYF. CDR3 nucleotides: TGTGCCATCAGTGGCCGGGACACTCAAGAGACCCAGTACTTC.

Here the CDR3 DNA reads TGTGCCAGCAGCAATTCACCCGGGACTAGAGGCGAGCAGTACTTC. It specifies CASSNSPGTRGEQYF. The rearrangement links TRBV3-1 (or the pseudogene TRBV3-2) to TRBJ2-7, with 8 bases lining up with TRBD2. The germline V gene has CDR1 LGHDT and CDR2 YNNKEL (reference sequence). This CDR3 is built from 15 residues. The junction had 12 bases not matched to a gene; V was cut back by 5 bases and J by 6 bases.

A few counts support this clone. Here the CDR3 reads CASSLFLGGNIQYF. Here the CDR3 DNA reads TGTGCCAGCAGTTTATTTTTGGGAGGAAACATTCAGTACTTC. The V and J genes are TRBV28 and TRBJ2-4; D might be TRBD2 (6 bases). The germline V gene encodes CDR1 MDHEN and CDR2 SYDVKM. This CDR3 has 14 residues. Trimming cost V 1 base and J 6 bases, with 10 bases left between them.

The chain employs TRBV6-1 and TRBJ1-4; D uncertain. Per the germline V gene, CDR1 is MNHNS and CDR2 is SASEGT. This CDR3 is 14 amino acids long. V was cut by 1 base and J by 7 bases, with 10 bases left in between. The CDR3, as DNA: TGTGCCAGCAGTGAAGGCCTCTCGGGTGAAAAACTGTTTTTT. Residues: CASSEGLSGEKLFF.

V is TRBV6-5 and J is TRBJ1-3; tentative D call: TRBD1 (5 bases). This CDR3 comprises 16 residues. Trimming stripped 3 bases from V and 0 bases from J, with 12 bases between. Per germline, CDR1 MNHEY and CDR2 SVGAGI. The CDR3 coding sequence is TGTGCCAGCAGTTATTACCCCCAGGGCTCTGGAAACACCATATATTTT. Translated: CASSYYPQGSGNTIYF.

The chain couples TRBV5-4 to TRBJ1-1, with unresolved D. The V and J ends lost 6 bases and 1 base respectively, with 19 bases between them. CDR3 size: 16 residues. Per the germline V gene, CDR1 is SGHNT and CDR2 is YYREEE (reference sequence). The CDR3 protein is CASNPESGRTNTEAFF. CDR3 DNA: TGTGCCAGCAACCCGGAAAGCGGCCGGACGAACACTGAAGCTTTCTTT.

This clone has a single count. CDR3 in amino acids: CASSPIKYTGELFF. CDR3 bases: TGTGCCAGCAGTCCTATCAAATACACCGGGGAGCTGTTTTTT. This chain joins TRBV28 and TRBJ2-2, with D unclear. Trimming took 5 bases from V and 3 from J, leaving 10 bases between them. Per germline, CDR1 MDHEN and CDR2 SYDVKM. The CDR3 covers 14 residues.

J is TRBJ1-3 and V is TRBV18; D is perhaps TRBD1 (6 bases). Germline V gene lookup returns CDR1 KGHSH and CDR2 LQKENI. The CDR3 loop spans 16 amino acids. V dropped 6 bases and J dropped 0 bases, with 15 bases sitting between them. CDR3 coding DNA: TGTGCCAGCTCTTCTACGGGACAAAACTCTGGAAACACCATATATTTT. Translated, it gives CASSSTGQNSGNTIYF.

This clone has just one count. CDR3 in DNA: TGTGCCAGCGGACAAGGAAAGTCACCCCTCCACTTT. As protein: CASGQGKSPLHF. The rearrangement links TRBV12-3 or TRBV12-4 to TRBJ1-6, with D possibly matching TRBD1 (5 bases). CDR3 length equals 12 residues. V shed 8 bases and J shed 10 bases, with 12 bases lying between them.

The chain combines TRBV29-1 with TRBJ1-3; D remains ambiguous. Trimming removed 4 bases from V and 2 bases from J, with 9 bases in between. The germline gives CDR1 SQVTM, CDR2 ANQGSEA. The CDR3 is 13 residues long. The CDR3 protein is CSVAGLTGNTIYF. The CDR3 DNA follows: TGCAGCGTTGCTGGGCTTACTGGAAACACCATATATTTT.

The chain links TRBV24-1 to TRBJ2-2; a possible D gene is TRBD2 (6 bases). CDR1 and CDR2 from the germline V gene are KGHDR and SFDVKD. The CDR3 runs 15 residues. Trimming left V 3 bases short and J 6 bases short, with 13 bases between. CDR3 coding DNA: TGTGCCACCAGTGATCCCGGGACTCTGTCCGGGGAGCTGTTTTTT. This encodes CATSDPGTLSGELFF.

V is TRBV7-2 and J is TRBJ2-4; 8 bases fit TRBD2. The V gene's germline CDR1 is SGHTA and CDR2 FQGNSA. This CDR3 contains 17 residues. With V trimmed by 4 bases and J by 2 bases, 10 bases remained unmatched. DNA of the CDR3: TGTGCCAGCAGCTCCTCCAGCGGGAGTGTGTCCAAAAACATTCAGTACTTC. Translation gives CASSSSSGSVSKNIQYF.

The rearrangement uses TRBV5-6 and TRBJ1-1; D is perhaps TRBD1 (6 bases). V was clipped by 3 bases and J by 11 bases, with 23 bases between them. Germline V gene sequence: CDR1 SGHDT, CDR2 YYEEEE. The CDR3 is 15 amino acids. Here the CDR3 reads CASSSRQAAWVMAFF. CDR3 DNA: TGTGCCAGCAGCTCAAGACAGGCGGCTTGGGTGATGGCTTTCTTT.

The chain carries TRBV24-1 and TRBJ2-5, with 11 nucleotides matching TRBD2. The CDR3 runs to 15 residues. Trimming removed 11 bases from V and 2 bases from J; junction bases left unmatched: 9. The germline V gene has CDR1 KGHDR and CDR2 SFDVKD. CDR3 amino acids: CAINLGTSGQETQYF. CDR3 coding DNA: TGTGCCATCAATTTAGGGACTAGCGGACAAGAGACCCAGTACTTC.

The chain is built from TRBV3-1 (or the pseudogene TRBV3-2) and TRBJ2-7; TRBD2 aligns across 7 bases. Per the germline V gene, CDR1 is LGHDT and CDR2 is YNNKEL (reference sequence). With V trimmed by 4 bases and J by 7 bases, 13 bases remained unmatched. CDR3 length: 15 amino acids. The CDR3 protein is CASSLGTNSLGEQYF. In nucleotides, the CDR3 is TGTGCCAGCAGCCTCGGGACTAACTCCCTTGGGGAGCAGTACTTC.

This clone was counted a single time. This chain uses TRBV15 with TRBJ2-7, with 9 bases aligning to TRBD2. Trimming removed 3 bases from V and 2 bases from J; junction bases left unmatched: 14. There are 18 residues in the CDR3. Germline CDR1 is LNHNV and CDR2 is YYDKDF (reference sequence). The CDR3 nucleotides read TGTGCCACCAGCAGTGGGGCGGGGGGGTCCTCGGGCCCCTACGAGCAGTACTTC. It yields the protein CATSSGAGGSSGPYEQYF.